The entry below describes one T cell receptor beta chain. The target antigen is unknown. This record belongs to a study of T cell responses to AZD1222 COVID-19 vaccine. The study's findings and limits: Baseline seropositivity occurred in only a handful of AZD1222 recipients. Recipients of two AZD1222 doses showed rising Spike-specific TCR breadth and depth. Repertoires were sampled only after the peak T cell response. Unmutated variant regions reportedly attract nearly half of all spike-specific TCRs.

Using immunoSEQ multiplex PCR, the repertoire was profiled, and TCRdb retains in-frame clones only, with some absent. The repertoire holds over 120,000 clones, with roughly 86% as singletons. The length of the CDR3 is 12 residues. The V end lost 7 bases, the J end lost 11 bases, and 15 bases lay between the germline ends. CDR1 and CDR2 from the germline V gene are MDHEN and SYDVKM. The V call is TRBV28, the J call TRBJ2-1; D remains unclear. The starting material was peripheral blood, obtained 28 days after the second dose of the MenACWY control vaccine. This TCR was sampled from an adult who received the MenACWY meningococcal vaccine as a control. The CDR3 sequence is CASNPGWPQQFF. CDR3 nucleotide sequence: TGTGCCAGCAACCCCGGATGGCCCCAGCAGTTCTTC.